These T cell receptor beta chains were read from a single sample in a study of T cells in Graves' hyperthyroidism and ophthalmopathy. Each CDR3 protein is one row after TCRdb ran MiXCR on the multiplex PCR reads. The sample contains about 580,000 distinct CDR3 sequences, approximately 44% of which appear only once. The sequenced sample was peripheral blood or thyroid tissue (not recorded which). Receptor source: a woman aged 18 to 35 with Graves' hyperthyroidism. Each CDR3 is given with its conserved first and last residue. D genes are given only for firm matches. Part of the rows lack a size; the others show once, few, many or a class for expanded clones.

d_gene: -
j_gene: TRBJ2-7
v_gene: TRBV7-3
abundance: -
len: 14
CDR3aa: CASSLLVGGYTQYF
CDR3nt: TGTGCCAGCAGCTTATTGGTGGGGGGATATACGCAGTACTTC

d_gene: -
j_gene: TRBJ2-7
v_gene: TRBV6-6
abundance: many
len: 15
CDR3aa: CASSPKVGVAYEQYF
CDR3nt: TGTGCCAGCTCCCCAAAGGTCGGCGTAGCCTACGAGCAGTACTTC

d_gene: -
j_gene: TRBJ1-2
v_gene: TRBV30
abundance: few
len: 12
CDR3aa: CAWSDNRRGYTF
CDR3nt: TGTGCCTGGAGTGATAACAGAAGGGGCTACACCTTC

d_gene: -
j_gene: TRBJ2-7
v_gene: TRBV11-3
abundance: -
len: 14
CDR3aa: CSVEQSSRGDEQYF
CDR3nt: TGCAGCGTGGAACAAAGCAGCAGGGGGGACGAGCAGTACTTC

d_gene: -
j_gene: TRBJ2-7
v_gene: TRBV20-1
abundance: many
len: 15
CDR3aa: CSAFTGPQNPYEQYF
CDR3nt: TGCAGTGCTTTCACGGGTCCTCAAAACCCCTACGAGCAGTACTTC

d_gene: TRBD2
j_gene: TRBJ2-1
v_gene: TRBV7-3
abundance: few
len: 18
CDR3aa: CASSSHRLAGGSNNEQFF
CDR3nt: TGTGCCAGCAGCTCCCACCGGCTAGCGGGAGGATCAAACAATGAGCAGTTCTTC

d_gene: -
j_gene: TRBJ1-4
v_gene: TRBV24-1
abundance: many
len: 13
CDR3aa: CATSGRASEKLFF
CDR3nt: TGTGCCACCAGTGGCAGGGCCAGTGAAAAACTGTTTTTT

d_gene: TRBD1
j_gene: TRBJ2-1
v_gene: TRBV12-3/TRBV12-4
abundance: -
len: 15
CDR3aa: CASSYSTGTYNEQFF
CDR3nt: TGTGCCAGCAGTTATTCGACAGGGACCTACAATGAGCAGTTCTTC

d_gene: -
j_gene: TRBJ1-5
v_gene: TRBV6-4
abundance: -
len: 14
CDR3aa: CASSEPGGNQPQHF
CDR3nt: TGTGCCAGCAGTGAACCGGGGGGAAATCAGCCCCAGCATTTT

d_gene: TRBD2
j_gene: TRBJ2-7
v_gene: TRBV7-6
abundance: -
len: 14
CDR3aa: CASSTGGAPREQYF
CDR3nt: TGTGCCAGCAGCACGGGGGGAGCCCCTAGAGAGCAGTACTTC

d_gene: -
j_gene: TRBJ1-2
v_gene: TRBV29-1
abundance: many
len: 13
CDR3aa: CSVTRPDNYGYTF
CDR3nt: TGCAGCGTTACGCGACCCGATAACTATGGCTACACCTTC

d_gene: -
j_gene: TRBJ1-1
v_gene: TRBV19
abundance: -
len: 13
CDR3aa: CTSSNRASTEAFF
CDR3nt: TGTACCAGTAGTAACAGGGCTTCCACTGAAGCTTTCTTT

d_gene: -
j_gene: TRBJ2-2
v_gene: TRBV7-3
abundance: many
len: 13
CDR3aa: CASSLSVVGELFF
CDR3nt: TGTGCCAGCAGCTTAAGTGTAGTCGGGGAGCTGTTTTTT

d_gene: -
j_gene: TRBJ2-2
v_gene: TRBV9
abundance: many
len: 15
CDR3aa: CASSVVGSNTGELFF
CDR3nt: TGTGCCAGCAGCGTAGTGGGTTCGAACACCGGGGAGCTGTTTTTT

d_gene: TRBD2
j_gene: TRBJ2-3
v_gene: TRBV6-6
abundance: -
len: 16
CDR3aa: CASSDLRTGGADTQYF
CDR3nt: TGTGCCAGCAGTGACTTAAGAACGGGAGGCGCAGATACGCAGTATTTT

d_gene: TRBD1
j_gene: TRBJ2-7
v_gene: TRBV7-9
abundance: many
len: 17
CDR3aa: CASSLGRVGGVTYEQYF
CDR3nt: TGTGCCAGCAGCTTAGGACGGGTAGGGGGCGTAACCTACGAGCAGTACTTC

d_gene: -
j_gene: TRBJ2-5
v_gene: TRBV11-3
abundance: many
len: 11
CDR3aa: CASRNQETQYF
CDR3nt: TGTGCCAGCCGCAATCAAGAGACCCAGTACTTC

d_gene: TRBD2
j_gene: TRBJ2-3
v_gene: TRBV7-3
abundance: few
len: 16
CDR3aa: CASSLSPAGGTDTQYF
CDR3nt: TGTGCCAGCAGCTTATCCCCGGCGGGAGGGACAGATACGCAGTATTTT

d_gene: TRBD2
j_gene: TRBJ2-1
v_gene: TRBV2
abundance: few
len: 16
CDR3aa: CASSGGGTSGGNEQFF
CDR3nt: TGTGCCAGCAGTGGCGGCGGGACTAGCGGTGGGAATGAGCAGTTCTTC

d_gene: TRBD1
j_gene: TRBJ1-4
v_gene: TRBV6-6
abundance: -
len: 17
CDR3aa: CASSRGSRQGGNEKLFF
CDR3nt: TGTGCCAGCAGCCGGGGTTCCCGACAGGGAGGAAATGAAAAACTGTTTTTT

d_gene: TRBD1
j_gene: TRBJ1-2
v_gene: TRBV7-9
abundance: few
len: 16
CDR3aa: CASSLEGARGLYGYTF
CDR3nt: TGTGCCAGCAGCTTAGAGGGGGCCAGGGGGCTCTATGGCTACACCTTC

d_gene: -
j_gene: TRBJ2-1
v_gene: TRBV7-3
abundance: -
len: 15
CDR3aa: CASSPQLRVYNEQFF
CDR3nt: TGTGCCAGCAGCCCCCAATTGCGAGTCTACAATGAGCAGTTCTTC

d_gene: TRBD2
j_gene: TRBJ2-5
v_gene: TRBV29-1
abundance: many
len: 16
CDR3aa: CSVEDNGLAGVETQYF
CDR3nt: TGCAGCGTTGAAGATAATGGCCTAGCGGGAGTAGAGACCCAGTACTTC

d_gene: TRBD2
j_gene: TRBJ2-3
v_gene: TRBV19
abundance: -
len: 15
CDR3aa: CASSKLAHSTDTQYF
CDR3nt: TGTGCCAGTAGTAAACTAGCGCATAGCACAGATACGCAGTATTTT

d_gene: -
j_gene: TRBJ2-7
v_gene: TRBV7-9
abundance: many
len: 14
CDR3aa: CASSRSVERHEQYF
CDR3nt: TGTGCCAGCAGCCGTTCGGTGGAGCGCCACGAGCAGTACTTC

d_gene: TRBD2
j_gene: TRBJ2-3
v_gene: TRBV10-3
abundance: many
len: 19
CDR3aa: CAISEPTFGLAEQTDTQYF
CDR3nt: TGTGCCATCAGTGAACCCACGTTTGGACTAGCTGAACAGACAGATACGCAGTATTTT

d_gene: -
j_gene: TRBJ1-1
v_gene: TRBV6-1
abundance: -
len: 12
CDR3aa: CASSKWGGISFF
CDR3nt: TGTGCCAGCAGCAAGTGGGGGGGCATTTCTTTCTTT

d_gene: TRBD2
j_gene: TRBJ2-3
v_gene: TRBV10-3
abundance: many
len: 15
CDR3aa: CAISGASGSTDTQYF
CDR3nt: TGTGCCATCAGTGGAGCTAGCGGGAGCACAGATACGCAGTATTTT

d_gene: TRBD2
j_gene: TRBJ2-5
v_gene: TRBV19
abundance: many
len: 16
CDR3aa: CASSPRLAGTGETQYF
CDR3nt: TGTGCCAGTAGTCCCCGACTAGCGGGAACGGGGGAGACCCAGTACTTC

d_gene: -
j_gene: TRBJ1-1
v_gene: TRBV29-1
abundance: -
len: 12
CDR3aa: CSVETGITGAFF
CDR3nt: TGCAGCGTTGAAACGGGAATCACTGGAGCTTTCTTT

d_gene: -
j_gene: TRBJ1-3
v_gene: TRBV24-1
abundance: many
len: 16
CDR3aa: CATSDSDQSSGNTIYF
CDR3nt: TGTGCCACCAGTGATTCCGACCAGAGCTCTGGAAACACCATATATTTT

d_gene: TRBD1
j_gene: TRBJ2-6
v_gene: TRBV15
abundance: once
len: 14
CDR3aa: CATSTRTGGNVLTF
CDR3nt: TGTGCCACCAGCACCCGGACAGGGGGCAACGTCCTGACTTTC

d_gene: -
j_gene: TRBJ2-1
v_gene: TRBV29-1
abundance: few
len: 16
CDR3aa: CSVEESGRSSYNEQFF
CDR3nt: TGCAGCGTTGAAGAATCGGGACGGTCCTCCTACAATGAGCAGTTCTTC

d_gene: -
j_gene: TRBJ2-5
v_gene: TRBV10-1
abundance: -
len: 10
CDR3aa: CAIGSETQYF
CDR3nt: TGTGCCATCGGATCAGAGACCCAGTACTTC

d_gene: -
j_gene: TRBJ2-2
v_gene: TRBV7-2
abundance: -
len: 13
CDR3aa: CASSAWNTGELSW
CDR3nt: TGTGCCAGCAGCGCATGGAACACCGGGGAGCTGTCTTGG

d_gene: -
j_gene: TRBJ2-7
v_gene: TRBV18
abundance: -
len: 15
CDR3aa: CASSPPGRGYYEQYF
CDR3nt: TGTGCCAGCTCACCACCGGGAAGGGGCTACTACGAGCAGTACTTC

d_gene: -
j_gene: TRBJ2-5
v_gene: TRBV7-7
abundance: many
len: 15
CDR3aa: CASSLTRGDQETQYF
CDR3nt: TGTGCCAGCAGCTTAACCAGAGGGGATCAAGAGACCCAGTACTTC

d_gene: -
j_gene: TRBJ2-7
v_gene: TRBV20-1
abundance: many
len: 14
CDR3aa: CSASYAGVSYEQYF
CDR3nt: TGCAGTGCTAGTTATGCAGGGGTGTCCTACGAGCAGTACTTC

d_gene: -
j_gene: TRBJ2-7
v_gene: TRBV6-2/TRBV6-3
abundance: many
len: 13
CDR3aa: CASRQGIAYEQYF
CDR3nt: TGTGCCAGCAGGCAGGGGATCGCCTACGAGCAGTACTTC

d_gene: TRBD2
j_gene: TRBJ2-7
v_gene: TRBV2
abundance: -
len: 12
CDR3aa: CASTEREVEQYF
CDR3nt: TGTGCCAGCACGGAGCGGGAGGTTGAGCAGTACTTC

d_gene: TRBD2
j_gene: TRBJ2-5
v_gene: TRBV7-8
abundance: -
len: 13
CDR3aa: CVSRREAQETQYF
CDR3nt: TGTGTCTCACGTCGGGAGGCCCAAGAGACCCAGTACTTC

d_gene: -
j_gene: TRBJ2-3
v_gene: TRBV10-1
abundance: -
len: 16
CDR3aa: CALRSGTHRPTDTQYF
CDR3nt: TGCGCCCTCCGTTCAGGGACCCACCGTCCCACAGATACGCAGTATTTT

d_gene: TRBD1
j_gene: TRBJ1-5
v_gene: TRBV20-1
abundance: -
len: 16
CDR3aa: CSARGSGTADGQPQHF
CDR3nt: TGCAGTGCTAGAGGTTCCGGGACAGCGGACGGTCAGCCCCAGCATTTT

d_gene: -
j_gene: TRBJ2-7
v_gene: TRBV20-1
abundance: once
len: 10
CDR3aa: CSARSNEQYF
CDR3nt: TGCAGTGCTAGATCTAACGAGCAGTACTTC

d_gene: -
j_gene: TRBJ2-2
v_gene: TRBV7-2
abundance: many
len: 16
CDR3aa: CASSLYRDGATGELFF
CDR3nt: TGTGCCAGCAGCTTATATCGGGACGGTGCCACCGGGGAGCTGTTTTTT

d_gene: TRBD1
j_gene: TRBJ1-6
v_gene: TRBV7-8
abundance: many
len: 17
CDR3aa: CASSLTARGRGNSPLHF
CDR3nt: TGTGCCAGCAGCCTTACGGCGAGGGGGCGAGGAAATTCACCCCTCCACTTT

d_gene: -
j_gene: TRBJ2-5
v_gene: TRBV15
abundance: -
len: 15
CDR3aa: CATSRDTGTQETQYF
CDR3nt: TGTGCCACCAGCAGAGATACGGGAACCCAAGAGACCCAGTACTTC

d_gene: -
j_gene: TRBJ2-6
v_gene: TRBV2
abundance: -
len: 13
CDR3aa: CASRPPGANVLTF
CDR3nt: TGTGCCAGCAGGCCTCCCGGGGCCAACGTCCTGACTTTC

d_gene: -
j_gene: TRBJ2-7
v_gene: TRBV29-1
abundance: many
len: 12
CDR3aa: CSVAGTNYEQYF
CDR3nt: TGCAGCGTTGCCGGAACCAACTACGAGCAGTACTTC